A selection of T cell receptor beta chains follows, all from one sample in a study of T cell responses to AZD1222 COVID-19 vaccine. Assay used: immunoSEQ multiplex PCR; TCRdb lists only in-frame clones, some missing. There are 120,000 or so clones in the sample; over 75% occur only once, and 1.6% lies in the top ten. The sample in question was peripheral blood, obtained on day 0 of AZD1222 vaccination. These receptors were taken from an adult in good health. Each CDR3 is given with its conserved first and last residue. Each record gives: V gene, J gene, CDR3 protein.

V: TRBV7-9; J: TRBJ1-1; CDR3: CASSPPGAANTEAFF
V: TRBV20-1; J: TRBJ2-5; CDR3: CSASEGRRVLETQYF
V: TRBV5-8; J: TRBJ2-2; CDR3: CASSLGQTNTGELFF
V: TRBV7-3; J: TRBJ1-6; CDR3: CASSFHKTLLYNSPLHF
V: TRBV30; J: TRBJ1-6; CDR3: CAWSVNQDSPLHF
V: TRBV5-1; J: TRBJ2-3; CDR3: CASGTGTGEDTQYF
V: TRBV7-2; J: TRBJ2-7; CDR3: CASSKRKNEQYF
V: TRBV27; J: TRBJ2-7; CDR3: CASRLGTVEQYF
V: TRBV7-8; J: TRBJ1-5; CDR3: CASSALTTFSNQPQHF
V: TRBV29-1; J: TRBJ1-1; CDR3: CSIIAVGEAFF
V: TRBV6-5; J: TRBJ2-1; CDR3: CASSYSASGTPKQFF
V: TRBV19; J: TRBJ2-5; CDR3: CASREVGTVQETQYF
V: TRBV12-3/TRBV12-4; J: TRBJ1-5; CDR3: CASSLMGGQPQHF
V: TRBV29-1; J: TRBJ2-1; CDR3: CSVQGGYNEQFF
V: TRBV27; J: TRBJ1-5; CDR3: CATSAGRGNQPQHF
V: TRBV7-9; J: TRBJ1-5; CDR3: CASSRDRVDQPQHF
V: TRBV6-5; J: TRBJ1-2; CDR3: CASSYGPHRDGYTF
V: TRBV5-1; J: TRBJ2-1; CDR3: CASRAGPSYNEQFF
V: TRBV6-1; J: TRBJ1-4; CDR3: CASSEEGRRLFF
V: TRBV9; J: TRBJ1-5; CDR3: CASSVVGEGQPQHF
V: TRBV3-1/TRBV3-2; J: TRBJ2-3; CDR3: CASSRRTGEADTQYF
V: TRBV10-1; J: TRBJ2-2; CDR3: CASSERSHGELFF
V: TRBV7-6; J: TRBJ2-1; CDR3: CASSPVAGGIYNEQFF
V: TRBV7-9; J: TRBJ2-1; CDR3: CASPVSRGYNEQFF
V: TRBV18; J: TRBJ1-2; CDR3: CASATQGSNYGYTF
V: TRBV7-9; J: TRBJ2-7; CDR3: CASSLDLFGSSYEQYF
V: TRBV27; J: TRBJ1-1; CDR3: CASSPWTGKNTEAFF
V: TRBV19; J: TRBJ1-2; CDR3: CASSIQSPTSDGYTF
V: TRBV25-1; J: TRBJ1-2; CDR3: CASSAGVKDYGYTF
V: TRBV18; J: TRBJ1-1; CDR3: CASSPPKGYGNTEAFF
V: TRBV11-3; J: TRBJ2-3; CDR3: CASSLRRESTDTQYF
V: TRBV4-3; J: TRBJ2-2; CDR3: CASSQGLAGVNTGELFF
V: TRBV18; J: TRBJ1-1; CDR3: CASSPAGTVNTEAFF
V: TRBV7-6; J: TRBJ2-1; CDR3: CASSLFSRQSSYNEQFF
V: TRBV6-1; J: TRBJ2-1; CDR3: CASSEALDYYNEQFF
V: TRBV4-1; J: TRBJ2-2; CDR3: CASSQDGVASGELFF
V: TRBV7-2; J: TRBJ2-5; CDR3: CASSSRRSGRETQYF
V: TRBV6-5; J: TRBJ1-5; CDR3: CASSTQGAGQPQHF
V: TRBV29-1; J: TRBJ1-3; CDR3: CSVEGLGGNTIYF
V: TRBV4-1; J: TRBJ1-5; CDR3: CASSQELDPQPQHF
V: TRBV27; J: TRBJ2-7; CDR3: CASRRGLGGHYEQYF
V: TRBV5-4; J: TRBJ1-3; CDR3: CASSLDRGLGNTIYF
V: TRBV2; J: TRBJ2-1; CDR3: CAKSGAGGLEYEQFF
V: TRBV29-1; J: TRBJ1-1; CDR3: CSAPSRVNTEAFF
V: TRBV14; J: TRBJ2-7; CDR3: CASSQTGQGVRSYEQYF
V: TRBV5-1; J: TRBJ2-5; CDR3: CASTFDPQGAETQYF
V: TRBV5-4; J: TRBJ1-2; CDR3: CASRTLSESFYGYTF
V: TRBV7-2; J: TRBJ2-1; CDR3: CASSVAGGPRYNEQFF
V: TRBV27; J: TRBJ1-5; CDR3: CASSVVGQPQHF
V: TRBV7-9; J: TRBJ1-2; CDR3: CASSPLDGFLGDGYTF
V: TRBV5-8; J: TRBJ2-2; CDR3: CASSWWGVEDTGELFF